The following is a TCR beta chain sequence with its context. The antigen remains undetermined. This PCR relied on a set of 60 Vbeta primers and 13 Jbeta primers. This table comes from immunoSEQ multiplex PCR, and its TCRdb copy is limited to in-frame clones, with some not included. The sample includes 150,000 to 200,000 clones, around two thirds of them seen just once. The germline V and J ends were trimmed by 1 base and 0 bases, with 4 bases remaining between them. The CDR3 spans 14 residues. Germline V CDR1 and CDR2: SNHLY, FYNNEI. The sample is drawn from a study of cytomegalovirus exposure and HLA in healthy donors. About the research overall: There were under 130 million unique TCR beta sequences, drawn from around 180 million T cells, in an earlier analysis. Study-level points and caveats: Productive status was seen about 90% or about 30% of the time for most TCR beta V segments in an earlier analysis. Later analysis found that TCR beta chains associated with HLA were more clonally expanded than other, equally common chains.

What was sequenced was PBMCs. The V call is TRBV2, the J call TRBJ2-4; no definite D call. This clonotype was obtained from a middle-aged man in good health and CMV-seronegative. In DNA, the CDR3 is TGTGCCAGCAGTGAAGTCCTAGCCAAAAACATTCAGTACTTC. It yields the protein CASSEVLAKNIQYF. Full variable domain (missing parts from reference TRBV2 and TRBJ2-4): EPEVTQTPSHQVTQMGQEVILRCVPISNHLYFYWYRQILGQKVEFLVSFYNNEISEKSEIFDDQFSVERPDGSNFTLKIRSTKLEDSAMYFCASSEVLAKNIQYFGAGTRLSVL.